This T cell receptor beta chain was captured in a study of monozygotic twins with inflammatory bowel disease. Germline lookup yields CDR1 SGHAT and CDR2 FQNNGV. The CDR3 contains 17 residues. Both TCRalpha and TCRbeta cDNA were subjected to two nested PCRs lasting about 16 and 10 cycles. From its re-call of the 5' RACE reads, TCRdb lists each CDR3 protein once, without DNA. This table lists 300,000 to 400,000 distinct CDR3 sequences. This receptor was obtained from a human donor with ulcerative colitis or Crohn's disease, or a healthy co-twin of an affected twin (not recorded which). The sequencing input was blood. The chain joins TRBV11-2 to TRBJ1-6; as DNA is missing, the TRBD1 call by TCRdb cannot be tested. The CDR3 sequence: CASSLGGGSSYNSPLHF. The full variable domain, in which reference TRBV11-2 and TRBJ1-6 provide the parts outside the CDR3, is EAGVAQSPRYKIIEKRQSVAFWCNPISGHATLYWYQQILGQGPKLLIQFQNNGVVDDSQLPKDRFSAERLKGVDSTLKIQPAKLEDSAVYLCASSLGGGSSYNSPLHFGNGTRLTVT.